This T cell receptor beta chain was recorded in a study of cytomegalovirus exposure and HLA in healthy donors. The study's findings and limits: In a later analysis, most CMV-associated TCR beta chains appeared HLA-restricted. An analysis was carried out at a later point. It showed that HLA-associated TCR beta chains were more clonally expanded than equally common non-associated chains.

Points on this clone: What it binds is unknown.

The germline V and J ends were trimmed by 6 bases and 3 bases, with 23 bases remaining between them. The CDR3 has 17 amino acids. Germline CDR1 MDHEN, CDR2 SYDVKM. A multiplex PCR was run with 60 Vbeta primers and 13 Jbeta primers. Assay: immunoSEQ multiplex PCR; the TCRdb copy retains only in-frame clones and omits some. This table has more than 110,000 clones, more than 75% appearing once. Source material: PBMCs. The sequence was obtained from a female donor in good health and CMV-seronegative. This rearrangement joins TRBV28 to TRBJ1-2, with D possibly being TRBD1 (6 bases). CDR3 nucleotide sequence: TGTGCCAGCAGCCTTGTCACAGGGCGGGGGAGGGACTATGGCTACACCTTC. Translation gives CASSLVTGRGRDYGYTF.